One and the same sample provided the 13 T cell receptor beta chains below, sequenced in a study of vaccination effects on CD4 cells after COVID-19. These receptors' targets are unknown. Antigen-specific CD4+ T cells expanded by the ViraFEST assay with viral peptide pools were then sequenced. Following an approximately eleven-day culture, CD4+ T cells were purified. Each participant was given two doses of one vaccine (BNT162b2 or mRNA-1273). Generated by immunoSEQ multiplex PCR, the TCRdb table keeps only in-frame clones and is missing some. This table holds just under 60,000 clones, around 80% found once. The material sequenced was CD4+ T cells from PBMCs cultured with HCoV-OC43 spike peptides, taken after COVID-19 vaccination. Sample subset: HCoV-OC43 spike overlapping peptide pool stimulation. These receptor sequences come from a human donor who received a COVID-19 vaccine.

This clone has a single count. This rearrangement joins TRBV4-1 to TRBJ2-1; 14 nucleotides line up with TRBD2. V gave up 3 bases and J gave up 9 bases; unmatched junction bases: 7. Germline loops: CDR1 MGHRA, CDR2 YSYEKL. This CDR3 spans 16 amino acids. The CDR3 loop is CASSHPTSGGASEQFF. In DNA, the CDR3 is TGCGCCAGCAGCCATCCGACTAGCGGGGGGGCCAGTGAGCAGTTCTTC.

This chain joins TRBV19 and TRBJ2-7; 12 nucleotides agree with TRBD2. CDR1 LNHDA and CDR2 SQIVND come from the germline V gene (reference sequence). Trimming took 4 bases from V and 9 from J; bases not matched to a gene: 4. The CDR3 sequence is 13 residues long. The CDR3 protein is CASSTTSGGLQYV. CDR3 bases: TGTGCCAGTAGTACGACTAGCGGGGGACTGCAGTACGTC.

CDR3 protein: CASSAGTVSNQPQHF. CDR3 bases: TGTGCCAGCAGTGCCGGGACAGTAAGCAATCAGCCCCAGCATTTT. This chain connects TRBV6-2 or TRBV6-3 to TRBJ1-5, with TRBD1 identical over 7 bases. After removal of 5 bases from V and 1 base from J, the junction contained 5 bases not matched to a gene. From germline, CDR1 is MNHEY and CDR2 SVGEGT. The CDR3 has 15 amino acids.

The V gene is TRBV6-6, the J gene TRBJ2-7; 8 bases are shared with TRBD1. The CDR3 contains 14 residues. V was pared by 8 bases and J by 1 base, with 7 bases of the junction left unmatched. CDR1 and CDR2 from the germline V gene are MNHNY and SVGAGI (reference sequence). CDR3 coding DNA: TGTGCCAGCCGGTCAGGGGGCGCGTCCTACGAGCAGTACGTC. Protein sequence: CASRSGGASYEQYV.

The chain has TRBV25-1 and TRBJ2-2; perhaps TRBD2 as D (5 bases). CDR1 MGHDK and CDR2 SYGVNS come from the germline V gene. Trimming stripped 3 bases from V and 7 bases from J, with 9 bases between. This CDR3 has 13 amino acids. This CDR3 reads CASSERTVGELFF. CDR3 DNA sequence: TGTGCCAGCAGTGAGCGGACTGTCGGGGAGCTGTTTTTT.

The gene calls are TRBV6-2 or TRBV6-3 and TRBJ1-5; TRBD1 matches 7 bases. The CDR3 runs 16 residues. V was clipped by 2 bases and J by 1 base; unmatched bases: 5. Germline lookup yields CDR1 MNHEY and CDR2 SVGEGT. The CDR3 is CASSYLGTASNQPQHF. The CDR3 DNA reads TGTGCCAGCAGTTACCTGGGGACAGCAAGCAATCAGCCCCAGCATTTT.

The chain uses TRBV20-1 and TRBJ2-5, with D tentatively TRBD2 (6 bases). The ends were cut back, 3 bases at V and 4 bases at J, with 9 bases in the middle. This CDR3 comprises 12 residues. Germline-derived CDR1 and CDR2 are DFQATT and SNEGSKA (reference sequence). CDR3 in amino acids: CSASYGGETQYF. Here the CDR3 DNA reads TGCAGTGCTAGTTACGGGGGAGAGACCCAGTACTTC.

The V and J genes are TRBV11-1 and TRBJ2-5, with D tentatively TRBD1 (5 bases). The CDR3 consists of 15 residues. Deletions cut 5 bases from V and 4 bases from J, with 17 bases between. CDR1 is SGHAT, CDR2 FQDESV, per germline (reference sequence). This chain's CDR3 is CASSRRTTTAETQYF. CDR3 DNA sequence: TGTGCCAGCAGCCGTAGGACAACTACTGCAGAGACCCAGTACTTC.

This rearrangement joins TRBV28 to TRBJ1-2, with D uncertain. V lost 2 bases to trimming and J lost 5 bases, with 9 bases between them. The germline CDR1 and CDR2 sequences are MDHEN and SYDVKM. There are 13 residues in the CDR3. In nucleotides, the CDR3 is TGTGCCAGCAGTTTACAGCATTCATATGGCTACACCTTC. Translating it yields CASSLQHSYGYTF.

The CDR3 DNA reads as TGTGCCAGCAGTGATAGGACATCCGTTAACTATGGCTACACCTTC. It specifies CASSDRTSVNYGYTF. The chain couples TRBV2 to TRBJ1-2; a possible D gene is TRBD1 (5 bases). CDR1 is SNHLY, CDR2 FYNNEI, per germline. The CDR3 has 15 residues. Trimming took 3 bases from V and 1 from J, leaving 12 bases between them. Full variable domain (outside the CDR3, taken from reference TRBV2 and TRBJ1-2): EPEVTQTPSHQVTQMGQEVILRCVPISNHLYFYWYRQILGQKVEFLVSFYNNEISEKSEIFDDQFSVERPDGSNFTLKIRSTKLEDSAMYFCASSDRTSVNYGYTFGSGTRLTVV.

The V gene is TRBV12-3 or TRBV12-4, the J gene TRBJ2-3; D is undetermined. Trimming took off 2 bases at V and 2 bases at J, with 2 bases between the two ends. The CDR3 spans 12 residues. The CDR3 region has the DNA TGTGCCAGCAGTTTATACACAGATACGCAGTATTTT. This translates into CASSLYTDTQYF.

V gene TRBV10-1 combines with J gene TRBJ1-6; no clear D gene. Between the trimmed V and J ends, which lost 0 bases and 9 bases, there was a span of 12 bases. Germline CDR1 reads WNHNN; CDR2 reads SYGVQD (reference sequence). The CDR3 loop spans 15 amino acids. The CDR3 reads CASSESATAGSPLHF. DNA of the CDR3: TGCGCCAGCAGTGAGTCCGCGACCGCCGGTTCACCCCTCCACTTT.

CDR3 bases: TGTGCCAGCAGCGTAGCTTACGGGGGGGCAGATACGCAGTATTTT. This sequence encodes CASSVAYGGADTQYF. The chain links TRBV9 to TRBJ2-3, with 8 bases that match TRBD2. The CDR3 consists of 15 residues. Trimming took 0 bases from V and 4 from J; bases not matched to a gene: 4. In germline, CDR1 is SGDLS, CDR2 YYNGEE.